This is a list of T cell receptor beta chains from one sample in a study of PD-1 blockade in classical Hodgkin lymphoma. TCRdb's table, derived via immunoSEQ multiplex PCR, lists solely in-frame clones and lacks some. The sample yields approximately 160,000 clones, around 84% seen once. The sequencing used peripheral blood mononuclear cells (PBMCs), collected before the second cycle of nivolumab. The source is a human donor with classical Hodgkin lymphoma. CDR3s include the opening cysteine and the closing phenylalanine or tryptophan. The order of the fields is V gene, clone size, J gene, D gene, CDR3 DNA, CDR3 protein. A D gene is named only where the DNA matches it firmly. Expanded clones are given a class, and other clones once, few, many or no size at all.

v_call: TRBV6-4
clone_size: NA
j_call: TRBJ1-1
d_call: TRBD1
cdr3_nt: TGTGCCAGCAGGGTCGAGGGGGCCTCGGCTGAAGCTTTCTTT
cdr3_aa: CASRVEGASAEAFF

v_call: TRBV7-2
clone_size: NA
j_call: TRBJ2-7
d_call: NA
cdr3_nt: TGTGCCAGCAGCCCCCTCCAGGGGGGGAACGAGCAGTACTTC
cdr3_aa: CASSPLQGGNEQYF

v_call: TRBV6-6
clone_size: NA
j_call: TRBJ1-2
d_call: NA
cdr3_nt: TGTGCCAGCAGTCCCGGACGGCTGAACTATGGCTACACCTTC
cdr3_aa: CASSPGRLNYGYTF

v_call: TRBV10-3
clone_size: NA
j_call: TRBJ1-1
d_call: NA
cdr3_nt: TGTGCCATCAGGCGAACCCTTAACACTGAAGCTTTCTTT
cdr3_aa: CAIRRTLNTEAFF

v_call: TRBV5-1
clone_size: NA
j_call: TRBJ1-1
d_call: NA
cdr3_nt: TGCGCCAGCAGCTTGGACGTCGGGGGGAACACTGAAGCTTTCTTT
cdr3_aa: CASSLDVGGNTEAFF

v_call: TRBV27
clone_size: NA
j_call: TRBJ2-7
d_call: TRBD1
cdr3_nt: TGTGCCAGCAAGGGGGCAGCCCGAACCTACGAGCAGTACTTC
cdr3_aa: CASKGAARTYEQYF

v_call: TRBV9
clone_size: few
j_call: TRBJ2-3
d_call: NA
cdr3_nt: TGTGCCAGCAGCGTAGAGGAGATCCCAGATACGCAGTATTTT
cdr3_aa: CASSVEEIPDTQYF

v_call: TRBV29-1
clone_size: NA
j_call: TRBJ2-7
d_call: TRBD1
cdr3_nt: TGCAGCGTGCCGGGACAGGGTTTTCCGGAGCAGTACTTC
cdr3_aa: CSVPGQGFPEQYF

v_call: TRBV9
clone_size: few
j_call: TRBJ1-2
d_call: NA
cdr3_nt: TGTGCCAGCAGCGTAGTATCAGGGCCGGGCTATGGCTACACCTTC
cdr3_aa: CASSVVSGPGYGYTF

v_call: TRBV7-9
clone_size: NA
j_call: TRBJ1-4
d_call: TRBD1
cdr3_nt: TGTGCCAGCAGCGCCAGACAGGGAGCAGATGAAAAACTGTTTTTT
cdr3_aa: CASSARQGADEKLFF

v_call: TRBV5-8
clone_size: many
j_call: TRBJ2-7
d_call: NA
cdr3_nt: TGTGCCAGCAGCTTGGAGGCAGGCGGCATTGGGCAGTACTTC
cdr3_aa: CASSLEAGGIGQYF